The 3 T cell receptor beta chains below all came from one sample that was sequenced in a study of cytomegalovirus exposure and HLA in healthy donors. PCR primers comprised 60 Vbeta and 13 Jbeta primers. Method: immunoSEQ multiplex PCR; TCRdb's copy keeps in-frame clones and lacks some. The sample lists about 110,000 clones, 82% occurring once. Source material: PBMCs. The receptors originated from a man aged 45-65 years in good health and CMV-seronegative.

The V call is TRBV19, the J call TRBJ1-2, with 9 bases aligning to TRBD1. Trimming took 10 bases from V and 6 from J; bases not matched to a gene: 15. The CDR3 has 15 amino acids. Germline V CDR1 and CDR2: LNHDA, SQIVND (reference sequence). The chain's CDR3 is CATKDLGGQGNGYTF. For the CDR3, the DNA is TGTGCCACCAAGGACCTAGGGGGACAGGGCAATGGCTACACCTTC.

The DNA for the CDR3 is TGTGCCAGCAGCCGGACAGTCAATGAGCAGTTCTTC. Translated: CASSRTVNEQFF. The rearrangement joins TRBV7-9 to TRBJ2-1, with D possibly TRBD1 on 6 matching bases. The CDR3 length is 12 residues. In germline, CDR1 is SEHNR, CDR2 FQNEAQ (reference sequence). V shed 5 bases and J shed 6 bases, with 8 bases lying between them.

The genes are TRBV19 and TRBJ1-5; 9 bases are shared with TRBD1. Germline V gene lookup returns CDR1 LNHDA and CDR2 SQIVND (reference sequence). Trimming took 2 bases from V and 7 from J; bases not matched to a gene: 3. The CDR3 is 14 amino acids. CDR3 in DNA: TGTGCCAGTAGTATAACAGGGGGCAGACAGCCCCAGCATTTT. It is translated as CASSITGGRQPQHF.